The clone carrying this TCR beta chain occurred many times. Library preparation (for TCRbeta) was performed with unique molecular identifiers. TCRdb fed the PCR reads into MiXCR, producing one record per CDR3 protein. The sample holds hundreds of thousands of distinct CDR3 sequences, approximately 12% seen once. The data stem from a study of T-cell reconstitution after alpha-beta-depleted transplantation in children. This CDR3 comprises 14 residues. The germline gives CDR1 SGHRS, CDR2 YFSETQ. The junction had 4 bases not matched to a gene; V was cut back by 4 bases and J by 4 bases. The TCR sequence derives from a human donor who donated a stem cell graft to a child with acute lymphoblastic leukemia. Sequenced material: PBMCs from the stem cell graft donor, taken from the stem cell graft. The rearrangement uses TRBV5-1 and TRBJ2-7; 11 nucleotides agree with TRBD2. As DNA, the CDR3 is TGCGCCAGCAGCCCTACTAGCGGGGGTTACGAGCAGTACTTC. Translating gives CASSPTSGGYEQYF.